The clone carrying this T cell receptor (beta chain) was seen once. These data belong to a study of blood T cell repertoires in COVID-19. Method: immunoSEQ multiplex PCR; TCRdb's copy keeps in-frame clones and lacks some. The data contain 200,000 to 300,000 clones, approximately 88% of them singletons. Sequencing was carried out using PBMCs or T cells enriched from blood (not recorded which). This sequence was found in a woman aged 35 to 49 with acute COVID-19.

For the CDR3, the DNA is TGCGCCAGCAGCTTGGCGGGGGAGGATGGCTACACCTTC. Translated, it gives CASSLAGEDGYTF. The rearrangement joins TRBV5-1 to TRBJ1-2, with D possibly matching TRBD1 (5 bases). The CDR3 is made up of 13 amino acids. In germline, CDR1 is SGHRS, CDR2 YFSETQ. The V gene lost 0 bases and the J gene lost 6 bases, with 9 bases spanning the gap. Full variable domain (missing parts from reference TRBV5-1 and TRBJ1-2): KAGVTQTPRYLIKTRGQQVTLSCSPISGHRSVSWYQQTPGQGLQFLFEYFSETQRNKGNFPGRFSGRQFSNSRSEMNVSTLELGDSALYLCASSLAGEDGYTFGSGTRLTVV.